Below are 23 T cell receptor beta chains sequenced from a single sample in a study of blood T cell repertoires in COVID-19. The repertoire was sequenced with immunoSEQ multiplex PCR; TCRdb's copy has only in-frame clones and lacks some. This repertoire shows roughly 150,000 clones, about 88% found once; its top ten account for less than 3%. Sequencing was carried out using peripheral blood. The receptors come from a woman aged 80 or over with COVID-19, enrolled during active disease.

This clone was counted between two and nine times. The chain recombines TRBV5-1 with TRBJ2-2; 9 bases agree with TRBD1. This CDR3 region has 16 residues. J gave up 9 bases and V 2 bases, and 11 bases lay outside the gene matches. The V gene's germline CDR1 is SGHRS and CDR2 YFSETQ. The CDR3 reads CASSFEPGQGGRELFF. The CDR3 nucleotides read TGCGCCAGCAGCTTCGAGCCGGGACAGGGAGGAAGGGAGCTGTTTTTT.

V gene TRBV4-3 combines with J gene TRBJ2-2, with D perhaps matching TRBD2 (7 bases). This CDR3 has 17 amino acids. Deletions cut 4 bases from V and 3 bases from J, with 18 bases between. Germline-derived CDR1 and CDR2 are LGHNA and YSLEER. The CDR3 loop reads CASSLITVGGHTGELFF. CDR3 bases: TGCGCCAGCAGCCTCATTACGGTGGGGGGGCACACCGGGGAGCTGTTTTTT.

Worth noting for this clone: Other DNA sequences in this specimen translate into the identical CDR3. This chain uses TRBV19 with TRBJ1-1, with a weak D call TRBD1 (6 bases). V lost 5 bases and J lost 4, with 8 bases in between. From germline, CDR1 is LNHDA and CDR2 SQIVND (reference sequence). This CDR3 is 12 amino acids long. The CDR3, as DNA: TGTGCCAGTAGTGTACAGGGCACTGAAGCTTTCTTT. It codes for CASSVQGTEAFF.

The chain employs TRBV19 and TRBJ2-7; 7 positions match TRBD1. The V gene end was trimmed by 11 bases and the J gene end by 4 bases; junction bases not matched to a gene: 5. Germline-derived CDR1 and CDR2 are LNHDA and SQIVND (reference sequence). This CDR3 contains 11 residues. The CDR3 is CALGGEYEQYF. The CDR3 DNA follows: TGTGCCCTAGGGGGCGAGTACGAGCAGTACTTC. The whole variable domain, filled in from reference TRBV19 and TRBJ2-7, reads DGGITQSPKYLFRKEGQNVTLSCEQNLNHDAMYWYRQDPGQGLRLIYYSQIVNDFQKGDIAEGYSVSREKKESFPLTVTSAQKNPTAFYLCALGGEYEQYFGPGTRLTVT.

CDR3 sequence (DNA): TGTGCCAGCAGTGAACTTTTGCGGGGCGAGCAGTACTTC. It specifies CASSELLRGEQYF. V is TRBV6-1 and J is TRBJ2-7, with TRBD2 as a possible D gene (6 bases). The CDR3 runs to 13 residues. Looked up from germline, CDR1 is MNHNS and CDR2 is SASEGT. Trimming took off 2 bases at V and 6 bases at J, with 11 bases between the two ends.

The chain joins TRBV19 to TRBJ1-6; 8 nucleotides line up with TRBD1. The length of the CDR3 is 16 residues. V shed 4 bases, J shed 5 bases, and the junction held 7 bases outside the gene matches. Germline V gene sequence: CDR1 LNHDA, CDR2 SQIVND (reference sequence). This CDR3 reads CASSTGTGRNNSPLHF. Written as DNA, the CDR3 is TGTGCCAGTAGTACCGGGACAGGCCGGAATAATTCACCCCTCCACTTT.

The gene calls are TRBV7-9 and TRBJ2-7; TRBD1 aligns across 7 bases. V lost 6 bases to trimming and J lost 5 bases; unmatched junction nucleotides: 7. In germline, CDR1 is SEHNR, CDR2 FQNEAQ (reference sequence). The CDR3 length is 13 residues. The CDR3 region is CASSRGQANEQYF. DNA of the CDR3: TGTGCCAGCAGTCGCGGACAGGCCAACGAGCAGTACTTC.

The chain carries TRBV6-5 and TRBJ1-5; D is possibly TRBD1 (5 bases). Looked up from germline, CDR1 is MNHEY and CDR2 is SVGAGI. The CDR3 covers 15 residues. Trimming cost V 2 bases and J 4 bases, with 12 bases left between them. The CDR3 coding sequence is TGTGCCAGCAGTTACGGGCGGGACCTAAATCAGCCCCAGCATTTT. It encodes CASSYGRDLNQPQHF.

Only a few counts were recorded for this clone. For the CDR3, the DNA is TGTGCCAGCAGCCCCCGGGACAGGCGAGGTGGCTACACCTTC. Protein product: CASSPRDRRGGYTF. The chain uses TRBV7-9 and TRBJ1-2, with 8 bases identical to TRBD1. J gave up 7 bases and V 5 bases, and 9 bases lay outside the gene matches. CDR1 is SEHNR and CDR2 is FQNEAQ in the germline V gene (reference sequence). The CDR3 is made up of 14 amino acids.

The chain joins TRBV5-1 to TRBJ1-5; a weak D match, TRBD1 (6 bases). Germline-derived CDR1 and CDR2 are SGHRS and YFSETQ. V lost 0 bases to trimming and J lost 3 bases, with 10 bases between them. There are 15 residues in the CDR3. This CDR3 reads CASSLVGDNNQPQHF. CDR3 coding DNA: TGCGCCAGCAGCTTGGTAGGGGACAACAATCAGCCCCAGCATTTT.

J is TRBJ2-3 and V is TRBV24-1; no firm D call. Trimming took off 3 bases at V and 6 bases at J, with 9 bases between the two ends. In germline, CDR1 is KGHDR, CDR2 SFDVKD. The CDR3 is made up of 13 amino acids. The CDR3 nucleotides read TGTGCCACCAGTGATGATCCCCAGGATACGCAGTATTTT. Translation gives CATSDDPQDTQYF.

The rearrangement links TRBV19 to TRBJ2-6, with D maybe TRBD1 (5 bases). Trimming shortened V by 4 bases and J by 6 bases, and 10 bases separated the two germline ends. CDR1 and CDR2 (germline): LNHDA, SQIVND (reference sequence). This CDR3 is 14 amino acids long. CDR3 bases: TGTGCCAGTAGTAAAGGGGCAGCGGCCAACGTCCTGACTTTC. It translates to CASSKGAAANVLTF.

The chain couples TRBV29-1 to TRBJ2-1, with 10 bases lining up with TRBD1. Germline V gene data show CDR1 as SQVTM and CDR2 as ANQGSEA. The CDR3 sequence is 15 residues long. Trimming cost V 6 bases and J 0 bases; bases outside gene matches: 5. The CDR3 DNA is TGCAGCGTGACAGGGGGCGAGGGCTCCTACAATGAGCAGTTCTTC. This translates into CSVTGGEGSYNEQFF.

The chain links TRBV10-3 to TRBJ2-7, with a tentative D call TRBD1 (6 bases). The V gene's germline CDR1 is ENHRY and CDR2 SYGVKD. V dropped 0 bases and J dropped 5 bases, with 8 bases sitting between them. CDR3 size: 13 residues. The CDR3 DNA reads TGTGCCATCAGTGAGTCTACAGGGAACGAGCAGTACTTC. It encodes CAISESTGNEQYF.

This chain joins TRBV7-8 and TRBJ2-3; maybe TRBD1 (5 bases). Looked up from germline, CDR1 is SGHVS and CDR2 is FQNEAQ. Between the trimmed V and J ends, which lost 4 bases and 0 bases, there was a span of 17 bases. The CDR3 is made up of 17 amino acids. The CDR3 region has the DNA TGTGCCAGCAGCTCAGCCCAGGGCGCCAGTAGCACAGATACGCAGTATTTT. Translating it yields CASSSAQGASSTDTQYF.

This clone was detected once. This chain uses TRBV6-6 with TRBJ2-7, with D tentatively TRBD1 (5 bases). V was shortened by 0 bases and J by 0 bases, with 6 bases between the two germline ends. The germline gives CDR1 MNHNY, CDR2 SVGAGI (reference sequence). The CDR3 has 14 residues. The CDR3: CASSYSQGSYEQYF. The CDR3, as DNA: TGTGCCAGCAGTTACTCCCAGGGCTCCTACGAGCAGTACTTC.

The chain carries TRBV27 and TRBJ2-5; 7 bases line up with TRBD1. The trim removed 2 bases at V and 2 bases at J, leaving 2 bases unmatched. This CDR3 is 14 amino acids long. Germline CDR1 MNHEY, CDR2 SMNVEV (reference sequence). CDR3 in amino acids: CASSLGRGQETQYF. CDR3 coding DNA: TGTGCCAGCAGTTTAGGCAGGGGGCAAGAGACCCAGTACTTC.

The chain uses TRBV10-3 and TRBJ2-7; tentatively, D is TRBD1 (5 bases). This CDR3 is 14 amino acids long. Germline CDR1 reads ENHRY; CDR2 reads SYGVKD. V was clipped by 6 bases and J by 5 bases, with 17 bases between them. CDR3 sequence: CAIRPDDSVNEQYF. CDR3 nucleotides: TGTGCCATCAGACCTGATGACAGCGTCAACGAGCAGTACTTC.

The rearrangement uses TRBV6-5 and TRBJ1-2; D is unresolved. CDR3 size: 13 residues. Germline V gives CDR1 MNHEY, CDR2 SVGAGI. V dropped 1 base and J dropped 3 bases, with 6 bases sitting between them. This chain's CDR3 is CASSYFGDYGYTF. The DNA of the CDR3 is TGTGCCAGCAGTTACTTCGGGGACTATGGCTACACCTTC.

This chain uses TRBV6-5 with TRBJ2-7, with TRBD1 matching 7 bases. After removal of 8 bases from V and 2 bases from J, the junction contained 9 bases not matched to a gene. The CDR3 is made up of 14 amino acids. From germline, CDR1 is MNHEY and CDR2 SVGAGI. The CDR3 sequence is CASSTDRVPYEQYF. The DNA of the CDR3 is TGTGCCAGCTCAACAGACAGGGTCCCCTACGAGCAGTACTTC.

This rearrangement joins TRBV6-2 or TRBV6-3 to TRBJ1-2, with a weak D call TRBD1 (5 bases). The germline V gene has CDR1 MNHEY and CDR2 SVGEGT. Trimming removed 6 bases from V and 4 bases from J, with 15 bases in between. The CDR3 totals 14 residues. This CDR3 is CASSPAGFSYGYTF. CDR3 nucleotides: TGTGCCAGCAGCCCCGCAGGGTTTTCCTATGGCTACACCTTC.

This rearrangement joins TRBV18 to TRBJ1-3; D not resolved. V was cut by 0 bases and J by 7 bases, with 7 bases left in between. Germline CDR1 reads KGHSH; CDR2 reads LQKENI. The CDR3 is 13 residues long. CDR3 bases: TGTGCCAGCTCACCACCGGGCCAGAACACCATATATTTT. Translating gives CASSPPGQNTIYF.

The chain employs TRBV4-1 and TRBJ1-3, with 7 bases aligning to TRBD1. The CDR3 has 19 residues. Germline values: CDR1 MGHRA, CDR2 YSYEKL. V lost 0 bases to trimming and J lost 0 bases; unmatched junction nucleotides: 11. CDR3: CASSQDRDSLPFSGNTIYF. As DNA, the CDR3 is TGCGCCAGCAGCCAAGATAGGGACAGCCTACCGTTCTCTGGAAACACCATATATTTT.